These 21 T cell receptor beta chains originate from one sample sequenced in a study of blood T cell repertoires in COVID-19. Here immunoSEQ multiplex PCR was the method, and the copy in TCRdb shows in-frame clones only, minus some. The sample lists over 45,000 clones, roughly 79% occurring once. Material for sequencing was peripheral blood. Source of these receptors: a woman older than 75 with active or convalescent COVID-19.

The chain employs TRBV10-2 and TRBJ1-2; 7 bases agree with TRBD1. The CDR3 has 15 amino acids. Germline CDR1 WSHSY, CDR2 SAAADI. V lost 4 bases, J lost 4 bases, and 9 bases stayed unmatched. Here the CDR3 reads CASSALDRVSYGYTF. CDR3 DNA: TGCGCCAGCAGTGCCCTCGACAGGGTCTCCTATGGCTACACCTTC.

The rearrangement links TRBV3-1 (or the pseudogene TRBV3-2) to TRBJ2-7; D perhaps matches TRBD1 (7 bases). Germline V lookup: CDR1 LGHDT, CDR2 YNNKEL (reference sequence). The V and J ends lost 2 bases and 7 bases respectively, with 9 bases between them. The CDR3 covers 12 residues. Here the CDR3 DNA reads TGTGCCAGCAGCCAACCAGGGGGGGAGCAGTACTTC. This gives the protein CASSQPGGEQYF.

The rearrangement uses TRBV5-1 and TRBJ1-1, with 8 bases aligning to TRBD1. CDR1 and CDR2 (germline): SGHRS, YFSETQ. The CDR3 length is 14 residues. V was clipped by 3 bases and J by 6 bases; unmatched bases: 7. CDR3 coding DNA: TGCGCCAGCAGCTACGGACAGGGACGGGCTGAAGCTTTCTTT. Its translation: CASSYGQGRAEAFF.

Remarks on this clone: Other DNA sequences in the same sample also yield this CDR3. Here the CDR3 reads CASSLGQGAYEQYF. The CDR3 bases are TGTGCCAGCAGCTTGGGGCAGGGGGCTTACGAGCAGTACTTC. The V call is TRBV5-6, the J call TRBJ2-7, with 8 bases aligning to TRBD1. Germline V gives CDR1 SGHDT, CDR2 YYEEEE. The CDR3 has 14 residues. V was pared by 0 bases and J by 4 bases, with 3 bases of the junction left unmatched.

The chain recombines TRBV28 with TRBJ1-4; tentatively, D is TRBD1 (5 bases). The germline CDR1 and CDR2 sequences are MDHEN and SYDVKM. V was clipped by 5 bases and J by 8 bases, with 18 bases between them. The CDR3 totals 15 residues. The CDR3, as DNA: TGTGCCAGCAGTGCCCCCGGGACGCGGGGGGAAAAACTGTTTTTT. The encoded protein is CASSAPGTRGEKLFF.

V is TRBV24-1 and J is TRBJ2-5, with a tentative D call TRBD2 (6 bases). Germline values: CDR1 KGHDR, CDR2 SFDVKD. The length of the CDR3 is 13 residues. Trimming left V 5 bases short and J 1 base short, with 7 bases between. CDR3 DNA sequence: TGTGCCACCAGTGGCGGGGCCCAAGAGACCCAGTACTTC. It yields the protein CATSGGAQETQYF.

V usage is TRBV4-2 and J usage is TRBJ2-7; 8 bases align to TRBD2. V was pared by 0 bases and J by 7 bases, with 8 bases of the junction left unmatched. The CDR3 covers 15 residues. CDR1 is LGHNA, CDR2 YNFKEQ, per germline. The CDR3 protein is CASSQDIGGAREQYF. The DNA for the CDR3 is TGTGCCAGCAGCCAAGATATCGGGGGGGCGCGTGAGCAGTACTTC.

The chain employs TRBV5-1 and TRBJ2-2; TRBD2 might be the D (6 bases). The V gene's germline CDR1 is SGHRS and CDR2 YFSETQ. This CDR3 is built from 15 residues. V was trimmed by 4 bases and J by 0 bases, leaving 10 bases between them. The CDR3, as DNA: TGCGCCAGCAGCCGCGGGACGGCGAACACCGGGGAGCTGTTTTTT. The encoded protein is CASSRGTANTGELFF.

This clone was detected only once. The chain employs TRBV6-6 and TRBJ1-2, with 11 bases that match TRBD1. After removal of 5 bases from V and 5 bases from J, the junction contained 28 bases not matched to a gene. The V gene's germline CDR1 is MNHNY and CDR2 SVGAGI (reference sequence). This CDR3 comprises 22 residues. In DNA form, the CDR3 reads TGTGCCAGCAGTCTGGACCCGGATCTTTCTGATTTCTGGGACAGGGGGACATATGGCTACACCTTC. It is translated as CASSLDPDLSDFWDRGTYGYTF.

This clone was seen just once. In nucleotides, the CDR3 is TGTGCCAGCAGCCCCGGGGTGCTGAGCTCCAACATTCAGTACTTC. Translating gives CASSPGVLSSNIQYF. V and J are TRBV7-8 and TRBJ2-4; D possibly corresponds to TRBD2 (5 bases). Trimming took off 5 bases at V and 7 bases at J, with 18 bases between the two ends. The V gene's germline CDR1 is SGHVS and CDR2 FQNEAQ. CDR3 length equals 15 residues.

The chain uses TRBV2 and TRBJ1-6; 7 bases agree with TRBD1. The germline gives CDR1 SNHLY, CDR2 FYNNEI. V lost 6 bases and J lost 10; bases outside the gene matches: 12. This CDR3 is 15 amino acids long. The CDR3 bases are TGTGCCAGCAGCCCTCTCGGGCAGGGGGGATCACCCCTCCACTTT. This translates into CASSPLGQGGSPLHF.

The V gene is TRBV7-8, the J gene TRBJ2-7, with D perhaps TRBD1 (5 bases). The V end was cut by 5 bases, the J end by 2 bases, with 13 bases between. Germline V gene data show CDR1 as SGHVS and CDR2 as FQNEAQ. The CDR3 loop spans 14 amino acids. The DNA for the CDR3 is TGTGCCAGCAGCCCGGACACCGCTACCTACGAGCAGTACTTC. The encoded protein is CASSPDTATYEQYF.

The V call is TRBV28, the J call TRBJ1-4; TRBD1 matches at 7 bases. This CDR3 is built from 14 residues. The germline CDR1 and CDR2 sequences are MDHEN and SYDVKM. J gave up 6 bases and V 6 bases, and 7 bases lay outside the gene matches. CDR3 coding DNA: TGTGCCAGCAGACCAGACAGGGCTTATGAAAAACTGTTTTTT. Translating gives CASRPDRAYEKLFF.

This clone was picked up a small number of times. The V call is TRBV3-1 (or the pseudogene TRBV3-2), the J call TRBJ2-2, with a weak D call TRBD2 (6 bases). CDR1 LGHDT and CDR2 YNNKEL come from the germline V gene (reference sequence). V was trimmed by 5 bases and J by 4 bases, leaving 8 bases between them. CDR3 length equals 13 residues. CDR3 nucleotide sequence: TGTGCCAGCAGCATACTAGCCACCGGGGAGCTGTTTTTT. The encoded protein is CASSILATGELFF.

The rearrangement uses TRBV6-5 and TRBJ1-5; 7 bases fit TRBD1. V was pared by 6 bases and J by 2 bases, with 4 bases of the junction left unmatched. CDR1 and CDR2 from the germline V gene are MNHEY and SVGAGI. The CDR3 length is 14 residues. CDR3 in amino acids: CASRKTGRNQPQHF. In DNA, the CDR3 is TGTGCCAGCAGGAAGACAGGGCGCAATCAGCCCCAGCATTTT.

The chain uses TRBV6-5 and TRBJ1-1, with 8 bases fitting TRBD1. The CDR3 is made up of 14 amino acids. Germline V gives CDR1 MNHEY, CDR2 SVGAGI. V lost 6 bases and J lost 10; bases outside the gene matches: 13. The DNA for the CDR3 is TGTGCCAGCAGGATGGACAGGGAATATCCAGGAGCTTTCTTT. Translated, it gives CASRMDREYPGAFF.

V and J are TRBV4-3 and TRBJ1-2, with D possibly being TRBD1 (5 bases). The V end was cut by 0 bases, the J end by 7 bases, with 15 bases between. CDR1 and CDR2 (germline): LGHNA, YSLEER. This CDR3 has 15 residues. The CDR3 loop is CASSQDAPRAGGYTF. The DNA of the CDR3 is TGCGCCAGCAGCCAAGATGCGCCCAGGGCCGGTGGCTACACCTTC.

This chain uses TRBV6-1 with TRBJ1-1; no firm D call. The CDR3 has 15 amino acids. Trimming took off 3 bases at V and 1 base at J, with 12 bases between the two ends. CDR1 is MNHNS, CDR2 SASEGT, per germline. The CDR3 DNA is TGTGCCAGCAGTGAGGAGGCCAGTCAGAACACTGAAGCTTTCTTT. Its protein product is CASSEEASQNTEAFF.

In DNA form, the CDR3 reads TGCGCCAGCAGCATTCGGACAGGGCAGGTTGAAGCTTTCTTT. Translated: CASSIRTGQVEAFF. This chain joins TRBV5-1 and TRBJ1-1; 8 bases are shared with TRBD1. Germline V CDR1 and CDR2: SGHRS, YFSETQ. After removal of 4 bases from V and 7 bases from J, the junction contained 9 bases not matched to a gene. The CDR3 consists of 14 residues.

The chain links TRBV2 to TRBJ2-1; D might be TRBD2 (5 bases). The germline gives CDR1 SNHLY, CDR2 FYNNEI. The CDR3 runs to 12 residues. Deletions cut 7 bases from V and 7 bases from J, with 11 bases between. This CDR3 reads CASIVATNEQFF. CDR3 DNA sequence: TGTGCCAGCATCGTAGCGACAAATGAGCAGTTCTTC. Full variable domain (outside the CDR3, taken from reference TRBV2 and TRBJ2-1): EPEVTQTPSHQVTQMGQEVILRCVPISNHLYFYWYRQILGQKVEFLVSFYNNEISEKSEIFDDQFSVERPDGSNFTLKIRSTKLEDSAMYFCASIVATNEQFFGPGTRLTVL.

The chain joins TRBV28 to TRBJ1-4, with D maybe TRBD1 (5 bases). Trimming took 5 bases from V and 8 from J, leaving 12 bases between them. This CDR3 has 13 residues. CDR1 MDHEN and CDR2 SYDVKM come from the germline V gene. The CDR3 region has the DNA TGTGCCAGCAGTCTTGCGACAGACGAAAAACTGTTTTTT. It codes for CASSLATDEKLFF.